The clone carrying this T cell receptor beta chain was recorded many times. Its specificity is not known. A second PCR of roughly 7 to 11 cycles used a sample-barcoded 5' primer and a J-beta primer mix. Samples each returned at least 3 million CDR3-containing paired-end reads. Each CDR3 protein is one row after TCRdb ran MiXCR on the 5' RACE reads. The top ten hold roughly 15% of the sample, which has hundreds of thousands of distinct CDR3 sequences, about 32% seen once. The entry originates in a study of blood T cells in healthy people across ages. Whole-study results and caveats: There were more naive CD4+ cells and higher diversity in long-lived donors than in aged donors. Diversity estimates from one million T cells were considered underestimates.

V lost 5 bases and J lost 4; bases outside the gene matches: 6. The CDR3 is made up of 15 amino acids. The germline CDR1 and CDR2 sequences are SGHTA and FQGNSA. The chain uses TRBV7-2 and TRBJ2-2; the match to TRBD1 covers 8 bases. The clonotype comes from a woman older than 75 in good health. The sample was blood. In DNA, the CDR3 is TGTGCCAGCAGCCAGACAGGGGCGGGCACCGGGGAGCTGTTTTTT. Its translation is CASSQTGAGTGELFF.